What follows describes a single T cell receptor beta chain. This CDR3 is 14 amino acids long. Germline CDR1 is SEHNR and CDR2 is FQNEAQ (reference sequence). Trimming left V 5 bases short and J 11 bases short, with 18 bases between. Survey-level immunoSEQ sequencing profiled the TCR beta repertoire. Method: immunoSEQ multiplex PCR; TCRdb's copy keeps in-frame clones and lacks some. The sample lists tens of thousands of clones; over 85% were seen once. J is TRBJ1-4 and V is TRBV7-9; TRBD1 is a possible D gene (5 bases). Sequenced input: PBMCs. This TCR came from a man between 35 and 55 years old with rheumatoid arthritis. CDR3 sequence: CASSLEISGGKLFF. CDR3 nucleotides: TGTGCCAGCAGCCTAGAGATATCGGGGGGGAAACTGTTTTTT.